These 5 T cell receptor beta chains came from one sample sequenced in a study of cytotoxic CD8 clonotypes in ibrutinib-treated CLL. The data were produced by immunoSEQ multiplex PCR, yet TCRdb's version contains in-frame clones alone and is incomplete. The sample has just over 200,000 clones, roughly 65% seen once. Source: PBMCs, taken after 12 months of ibrutinib treatment. These receptors were collected from a human donor with chronic lymphocytic leukemia.

The chain carries TRBV18 and TRBJ1-4; a possible D gene is TRBD1 (5 bases). The length of the CDR3 is 17 residues. The germline V gene has CDR1 KGHSH and CDR2 LQKENI. V lost 2 bases and J 1 base, leaving 14 bases between the germline ends. CDR3 sequence reads: CASSPIRGGRTNEKLFF. The CDR3 nucleotides are TGTGCCAGCTCACCAATAAGGGGAGGAAGAACTAATGAAAAACTGTTTTTT. The whole variable domain, filled in from reference TRBV18 and TRBJ1-4, reads NAGVMQNPRHLVRRRGQEARLRCSPMKGHSHVYWYRQLPEEGLKFMVYLQKENIIDESGMPKERFSAEFPKEGPSILRIQQVVRGDSAAYFCASSPIRGGRTNEKLFFGSGTQLSVL.

This clone was observed a few times. The CDR3 coding sequence is TGTGCCAGCAGTCGACAGGGACGCACCTACGAGCAGTACTTC. This codes for CASSRQGRTYEQYF. The chain couples TRBV27 to TRBJ2-7; 7 bases fit TRBD1. After removal of 5 bases from V and 2 bases from J, the junction contained 6 bases not matched to a gene. The CDR3 runs to 14 residues. Germline CDR1 MNHEY, CDR2 SMNVEV (reference sequence).

This clone was recorded a few times. This chain links TRBV2 with TRBJ2-7; maybe TRBD2 (5 bases). Germline CDR1 is SNHLY and CDR2 is FYNNEI. Trimming took off 7 bases at V and 0 bases at J, with 10 bases between the two ends. The CDR3 runs 13 residues. The chain's CDR3 is CASTSGLSYEQYF. CDR3 bases: TGTGCCAGCACCAGCGGACTCTCCTACGAGCAGTACTTC.

This clone was seen a handful of times. J is TRBJ2-7 and V is TRBV2; TRBD1 aligns across 10 bases. This CDR3 is built from 12 residues. Germline V gene lookup returns CDR1 SNHLY and CDR2 FYNNEI. V shed 6 bases, J shed 6 bases, and the junction held 2 bases outside the gene matches. CDR3 nucleotides: TGTGCCAGCAGGAGGGACAGGGGCGAGCAGTACTTC. This encodes CASRRDRGEQYF.

J is TRBJ2-4 and V is TRBV29-1, with TRBD2 matching 9 bases. Germline V gene sequence: CDR1 SQVTM, CDR2 ANQGSEA. V was pared by 5 bases and J by 6 bases, with 8 bases of the junction left unmatched. The CDR3 has 14 residues. The chain's CDR3 is CSVRAGGSGNIQYF. In nucleotides, the CDR3 is TGCAGCGTTAGAGCGGGAGGATCGGGAAACATTCAGTACTTC.